This is a list of T cell receptor beta chains from one sample in a study of molecular identifiers for immune sequencing clone quantification. TCRdb redid the calling of the PCR reads with MiXCR, one entry per CDR3 protein. The profile shows roughly 630,000 distinct CDR3 sequences, 25% of them singletons. The sequenced sample was naive CD8+ T cells from blood, with Jurkat cell RNA spiked in. These receptors were taken from a human donor in good health. Some libraries in this study had Jurkat cell RNA spiked in. The CDR3 runs from the conserved cysteine through the conserved F or W. Each record gives: J gene, D gene, V gene, clone size, CDR3 protein, CDR3 DNA. D genes are given only for firm matches. Expanded clones get a size class; other rows say once, few or many, or leave the size out.

TRBJ2-7,NA,TRBV3-2,few,CASSQGRPGAYEQYF,TGTGCCAGCAGCCAGGGCCGCCCGGGTGCCTACGAGCAGTACTTC
TRBJ1-1,TRBD1,TRBV6-2/TRBV6-3,many,CASSYTRLLGGTGGNTEAFF,TGTGCCAGCAGTTACACCAGACTGCTTGGAGGTACAGGGGGGAACACTGAAGCTTTCTTT
TRBJ1-1,NA,TRBV7-6,many,CASSPRAGAAEAFF,TGTGCCAGCAGCCCCAGGGCGGGGGCCGCTGAAGCTTTCTTT
TRBJ2-7,NA,TRBV6-2/TRBV6-3,few,CASIKTEYSYEQYF,TGTGCCAGCATCAAGACGGAGTACTCCTACGAGCAGTACTTC
TRBJ2-7,NA,TRBV12-3/TRBV12-4,few,CASSFIESKQYF,TGTGCCAGCAGTTTCATAGAGTCAAAGCAGTACTTC
TRBJ1-4,TRBD1,TRBV12-3/TRBV12-4,few,CASSHGQGLTEKLFF,TGTGCCAGCAGCCATGGACAGGGGCTGACTGAAAAACTGTTTTTT
TRBJ2-1,NA,TRBV29-1,NA,CSVEGLRVLSYNEQFF,TGCAGCGTTGAGGGCCTCAGGGTTCTATCCTACAATGAGCAGTTCTTC
TRBJ1-2,NA,TRBV29-1,few,CSADRGYGYTF,TGCAGCGCGGACAGAGGCTATGGCTACACCTTC
TRBJ2-2,NA,TRBV6-6,few,CASRPGNTGELFF,TGTGCCAGCAGACCAGGGAACACCGGGGAGCTGTTTTTT
TRBJ2-1,NA,TRBV29-1,few,CSVEVGAGNEQFF,TGCAGCGTTGAAGTCGGAGCTGGCAATGAGCAGTTCTTC
TRBJ1-5,TRBD1,TRBV20-1,few,CSARRPGTGGPNQPQHF,TGCAGTGCTAGACGCCCCGGGACAGGGGGCCCCAATCAGCCCCAGCATTTT
TRBJ2-7,NA,TRBV2,NA,CASSEGQDPYEQYF,TGTGCCAGCAGTGAAGGTCAGGATCCATACGAGCAGTACTTC
TRBJ2-5,TRBD2,TRBV7-9,many,CASSPGTNQETQYF,TGTGCCAGCAGCCCGGGGACTAACCAAGAGACCCAGTACTTC
TRBJ2-1,TRBD1,TRBV6-1,few,CASSAAGGPRQFF,TGTGCCAGCAGCGCAGCAGGGGGTCCACGGCAGTTCTTC
TRBJ1-1,NA,TRBV12-3/TRBV12-4,NA,CASSYRETGTEAFF,TGTGCCAGCAGTTACAGGGAAACAGGCACTGAAGCTTTCTTT
TRBJ1-2,NA,TRBV4-1,NA,CASSQGSSGYTF,TGCGCCAGCAGCCAGGGGTCCTCAGGCTACACCTTC
TRBJ1-5,NA,TRBV4-1,many,CASSQDSAAGQPQHF,TGCGCCAGCAGCCAAGATAGTGCAGCGGGACAGCCCCAGCATTTT
TRBJ2-7,NA,TRBV6-5,many,CASSYTDSSYEQYF,TGTGCCAGCAGTTACACAGACAGCTCCTACGAGCAGTACTTC
TRBJ2-2,TRBD1,TRBV20-1,NA,CSAPRGRITGELFF,TGCAGTGCTCCCAGGGGGCGGATTACCGGGGAGCTGTTTTTT
TRBJ1-2,TRBD1,TRBV5-1,few,CASSLGDRGHGYTF,TGCGCCAGCAGCTTGGGGGACAGGGGCCATGGCTACACCTTC
TRBJ2-2,TRBD2,TRBV9,few,CASSPGGRVFF,TGTGCCAGCAGCCCCGGCGGGAGGGTGTTTTTT
TRBJ1-4,TRBD1,TRBV6-5,NA,CASCYNGQVNEKLFF,TGTGCCAGCTGTTACAACGGACAGGTTAATGAAAAACTGTTTTTT
TRBJ2-7,TRBD2,TRBV7-8,many,CASSPTSGGNEQYF,TGTGCCAGCAGCCCAACTAGCGGGGGTAACGAGCAGTACTTC
TRBJ2-1,NA,TRBV30,many,CAWSVGPHRGYNEQFF,TGTGCCTGGAGTGTAGGCCCCCACAGAGGATACAATGAGCAGTTCTTC
TRBJ2-3,NA,TRBV5-8,few,CASSLRGTNPDTQYF,TGTGCCAGCAGTCTGAGGGGGACCAACCCAGATACGCAGTATTTT
TRBJ1-2,NA,TRBV20-1,NA,CSARGPADNYGYTF,TGCAGTGCTAGAGGTCCGGCGGACAACTATGGCTACACCTTC
TRBJ2-6,NA,TRBV7-9,many,CASSSTDRTKSGANVLTF,TGTGCCAGCAGCAGCACGGACAGAACTAAGTCTGGGGCCAACGTCCTGACTTTC
TRBJ2-1,TRBD2,TRBV10-3,NA,CAISLAGAGLNEQFF,TGTGCCATTTCTCTAGCGGGGGCCGGGCTAAATGAGCAGTTCTTC
TRBJ1-2,NA,TRBV6-4,few,CASSDRPNPLVSYGYTF,TGTGCCAGCAGTGATCGCCCGAACCCACTGGTTTCCTATGGCTACACCTTC
TRBJ1-2,TRBD1,TRBV3-1,NA,CASSQEDRGLGYTF,TGTGCCAGCAGCCAAGAGGACAGGGGGCTTGGCTACACCTTC
TRBJ2-3,TRBD2,TRBV16,NA,CASSQERDGLTDTQYF,TGTGCCAGCAGCCAAGAGCGGGACGGGTTGACAGATACGCAGTATTTT
TRBJ2-1,NA,TRBV29-1,many,CSDNVEGRYNEQFF,TGCAGCGACAACGTAGAGGGACGGTACAATGAGCAGTTCTTC
TRBJ2-7,NA,TRBV13,NA,CASSMDRGRGDEQYF,TGTGCCAGCAGTATGGATCGGGGAAGGGGCGACGAGCAGTACTTC
TRBJ2-1,NA,TRBV27,NA,CASSLGHPLTNEQFF,TGTGCCAGCAGTTTGGGACACCCTCTCACCAATGAGCAGTTCTTC
TRBJ2-1,TRBD2,TRBV27,NA,CASSLSGGVYEQFF,TGTGCCAGCAGTTTAAGCGGGGGGGTATATGAGCAGTTCTTC
TRBJ1-1,TRBD1,TRBV30,NA,CAWRRTGGAEAFF,TGTGCCTGGAGACGGACAGGGGGCGCGGAAGCTTTCTTT